The rows below give T cell receptor beta chains drawn from one sample of a study of cytomegalovirus exposure and HLA in healthy donors. Method: immunoSEQ multiplex PCR; TCRdb's copy keeps in-frame clones and lacks some. This table holds around 200,000 clones, almost 85% found once. Sequencing used PBMCs. These receptors originate from a woman between 50 and 59 years old in good health and CMV-seronegative. Both conserved end residues are part of each CDR3. The order of the fields is J gene, V gene, D gene, CDR3 protein. The D gene is left open where the match is weak.

>TRBJ1-1|TRBV7-2|.
CASSFRGRLNTEAFF
>TRBJ2-1|TRBV7-3|.
CASSHLRGGYNEQFF
>TRBJ2-7|TRBV28|.
CASSLESLASTGEQYF
>TRBJ2-3|TRBV19|.
CASRVLAGRTDTQYF
>TRBJ1-1|TRBV28|.
CASSLHRWGLNTEAFF
>TRBJ1-3|TRBV18|.
CASSPQGSGNTIYF
>TRBJ2-3|TRBV10-3|TRBD2
CAISEYGLATDTQYF
>TRBJ2-5|TRBV5-4|.
CASNRQNEETQYF
>TRBJ2-3|TRBV11-2|.
CASANTDTQYF
>TRBJ2-7|TRBV7-2|.
CASSLTSRVGGEQYF
>TRBJ2-7|TRBV7-6|TRBD1
CASSLEPGGYEQYF
>TRBJ2-3|TRBV9|TRBD2
CASSPHSSGRQKDTQYF
>TRBJ2-7|TRBV6-1|.
CASSPDIFSSYEQYF
>TRBJ1-5|TRBV7-2|TRBD1
CASSPGQGYNQPQHF
>TRBJ1-2|TRBV5-6|.
CASSLARGVGGYTF
>TRBJ1-1|TRBV5-1|TRBD1
CASRMGQGNTEAFF
>TRBJ1-2|TRBV18|TRBD1
CASVPGQETSGYTF
>TRBJ1-5|TRBV28|.
CATRGGPDSNQPQHF
>TRBJ2-7|TRBV7-2|.
CASSLIGRVDYEQYF
>TRBJ1-5|TRBV6-1|TRBD1
CASSETGTGGGQPQHF
>TRBJ2-7|TRBV27|TRBD2
CASSTGTSGIYEQYF
>TRBJ1-2|TRBV27|.
CASSFHSSWGTNYGYTF
>TRBJ2-1|TRBV19|TRBD2
CASSPPSGRWNEQFF
>TRBJ2-2|TRBV29-1|.
CSVDGQTNTGELFF
>TRBJ2-1|TRBV6-1|.
CASSEALFPRTTYNEQFF
>TRBJ2-2|TRBV27|.
CASLRRGATGELFF
>TRBJ2-3|TRBV5-4|.
CASSFDGSGTDTQYF
>TRBJ1-1|TRBV5-4|TRBD1
CASSLDAGGQAFF
>TRBJ1-5|TRBV28|.
CASSKPPARSNQPQHF
>TRBJ2-7|TRBV6-6|.
CASSTTGTFSYEQYF
>TRBJ1-2|TRBV7-3|.
CASSDRGGDNYGYTF
>TRBJ2-7|TRBV10-2|TRBD1
CASSAGQAYEQYF
>TRBJ2-7|TRBV2|TRBD2
CASNLLAGGYEQYF
>TRBJ1-6|TRBV18|TRBD1
CASSPGTGRNSPLHF
>TRBJ1-1|TRBV7-6|.
CASSVLTRNTEAFF
>TRBJ1-1|TRBV28|.
CASSSNPGLSNTEAFF
>TRBJ2-1|TRBV28|.
CASSSPSDQTIYNEQFF
>TRBJ2-3|TRBV27|.
CASTGVNTDTQYF
>TRBJ2-5|TRBV5-1|TRBD2
CASSTGLAGGRGTQYF
>TRBJ2-6|TRBV6-1|.
CASSKDRAGANVLTF